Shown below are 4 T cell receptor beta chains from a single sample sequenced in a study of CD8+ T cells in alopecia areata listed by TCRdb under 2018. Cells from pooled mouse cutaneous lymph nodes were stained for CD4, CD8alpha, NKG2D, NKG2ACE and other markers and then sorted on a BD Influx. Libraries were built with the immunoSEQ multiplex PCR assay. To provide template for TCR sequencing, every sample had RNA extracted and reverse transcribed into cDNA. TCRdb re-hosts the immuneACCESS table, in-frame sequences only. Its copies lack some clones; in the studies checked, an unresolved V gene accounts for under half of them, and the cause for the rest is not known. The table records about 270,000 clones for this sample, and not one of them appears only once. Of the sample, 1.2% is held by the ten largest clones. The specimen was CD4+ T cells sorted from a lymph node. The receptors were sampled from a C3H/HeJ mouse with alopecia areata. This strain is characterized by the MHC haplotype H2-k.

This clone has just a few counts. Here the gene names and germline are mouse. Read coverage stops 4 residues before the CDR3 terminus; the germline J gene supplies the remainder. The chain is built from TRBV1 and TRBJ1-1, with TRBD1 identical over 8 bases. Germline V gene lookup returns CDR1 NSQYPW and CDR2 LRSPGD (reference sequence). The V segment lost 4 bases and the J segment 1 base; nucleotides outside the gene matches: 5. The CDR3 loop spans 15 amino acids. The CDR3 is CTCSVTGTGNTEVFF. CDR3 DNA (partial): TGCACCTGCAGTGTCACCGGGACAGGGAACACA.

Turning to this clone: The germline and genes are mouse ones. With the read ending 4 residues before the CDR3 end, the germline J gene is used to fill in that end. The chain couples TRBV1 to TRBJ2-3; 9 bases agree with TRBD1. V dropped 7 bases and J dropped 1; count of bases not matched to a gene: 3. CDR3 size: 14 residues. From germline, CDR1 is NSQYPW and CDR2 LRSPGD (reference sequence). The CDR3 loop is CTCTGQGGAETLYF. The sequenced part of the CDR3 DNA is TGCACCTGCACGGGACAGGGTGGTGCAGAA.

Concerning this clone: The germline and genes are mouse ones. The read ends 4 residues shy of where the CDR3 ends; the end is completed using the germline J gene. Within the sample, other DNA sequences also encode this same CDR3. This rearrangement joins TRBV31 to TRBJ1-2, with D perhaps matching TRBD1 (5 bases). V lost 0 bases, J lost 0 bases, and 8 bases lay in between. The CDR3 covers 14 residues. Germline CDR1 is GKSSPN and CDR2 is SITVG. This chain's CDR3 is CAWSLGGANSDYTF. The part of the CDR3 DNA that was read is TGTGCCTGGAGTCTGGGGGGAGCAAACTCC.

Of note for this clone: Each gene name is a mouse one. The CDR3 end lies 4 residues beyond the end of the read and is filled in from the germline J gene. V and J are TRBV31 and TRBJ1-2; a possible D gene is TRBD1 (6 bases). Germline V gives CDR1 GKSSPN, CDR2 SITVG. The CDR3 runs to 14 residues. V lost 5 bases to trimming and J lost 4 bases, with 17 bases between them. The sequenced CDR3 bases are TGTGCCTGGTCCCAGGGGATCGGGGTCTCC. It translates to CAWSQGIGVS. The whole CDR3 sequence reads CAWSQGIGVSDYTF.